A single sample is the source of the 11 T cell receptor beta chains below, sequenced in a study of T-cell reconstitution after alpha-beta-depleted transplantation in children. Unique molecular identifiers were incorporated when the TCRbeta library was constructed. TCRdb reprocessed the PCR reads with MiXCR, giving one entry per CDR3 protein. The sample holds about 500,000 distinct CDR3 sequences, approximately 32% seen once. This specimen consisted of PBMCs from the stem cell graft donor, obtained from the stem cell graft. The receptors were gathered from a human donor who donated a stem cell graft to a child with aplastic anemia.

The V and J genes are TRBV20-1 and TRBJ2-2; 9 bases match TRBD1. J lost 7 bases, V lost 6 bases, and 6 bases had no gene match. Germline CDR1 and CDR2: DFQATT and SNEGSKA (reference sequence). The CDR3 extends over 13 amino acids. In DNA form, the CDR3 reads TGCAGTGCAAACAGGGGGCGGAACGGGGAGCTGTTTTTT. This codes for CSANRGRNGELFF.

There are a few counts of this clonotype. The chain employs TRBV12-3 or TRBV12-4 and TRBJ1-5; TRBD1 matches 8 bases. V was clipped by 5 bases and J by 1 base; unmatched bases: 7. The CDR3 extends over 16 amino acids. CDR3 loop: CASSPTGVRSNQPQHF. CDR3 in DNA: TGTGCCAGCAGTCCGACAGGGGTGAGGAGCAATCAGCCCCAGCATTTT.

The rearrangement joins TRBV30 to TRBJ2-7; D remains ambiguous. Germline assignment: CDR1 GTSNPN and CDR2 SVGIG (reference sequence). The CDR3 loop spans 17 amino acids. V was pared by 0 bases and J by 1 base, with 19 bases between. This CDR3 is CAWSVPAQSQYSYEQYV. The CDR3 DNA follows: TGTGCCTGGAGTGTACCCGCCCAGAGCCAATATTCCTACGAGCAGTACGTC.

The sample holds one count of this clonotype. This sequence joins TRBV20-1 and TRBJ1-1; D call uncertain. Germline CDR1 and CDR2: DFQATT and SNEGSKA (reference sequence). This CDR3 has 15 residues. The V gene lost 3 bases and the J gene lost 3 bases, with 17 bases spanning the gap. The CDR3: CSARDFLGSDTEAFF. The CDR3 nucleotides are TGCAGTGCTAGGGACTTTCTAGGGTCGGACACTGAAGCTTTCTTT.

The J gene is TRBJ1-2, the V gene TRBV5-1; 7 bases line up with TRBD1. The V segment lost 4 bases and the J segment 6 bases; nucleotides outside the gene matches: 6. The CDR3 runs to 13 residues. CDR1 is SGHRS and CDR2 is YFSETQ in the germline V gene. CDR3 coding DNA: TGCGCCAGCAGCACCGGGACAGAAGATGGCTACACCTTC. Its translation: CASSTGTEDGYTF.

This clonotype showed up just a few times. The V gene is TRBV4-3, the J gene TRBJ2-5; 14 bases line up with TRBD2. Germline-derived CDR1 and CDR2 are LGHNA and YSLEER. This CDR3 spans 18 amino acids. Trimming cost V 1 base and J 5 bases; bases outside gene matches: 9. The CDR3 sequence: CASSQGGGLAGAGETQYF. CDR3 bases: TGCGCCAGCAGCCAAGGGGGGGGACTAGCGGGAGCAGGGGAGACCCAGTACTTC.

The chain recombines TRBV5-1 with TRBJ2-7, with 7 bases that match TRBD1. This CDR3 comprises 16 residues. CDR1 is SGHRS and CDR2 is YFSETQ in the germline V gene. V lost 4 bases and J lost 1; bases outside the gene matches: 11. CDR3 sequence (DNA): TGCGCCAGCAGCCTGGCCATGACAGGGATATCCTACGAGCAGTACTTC. This encodes CASSLAMTGISYEQYF.

This clonotype was seen once. The chain couples TRBV6-2 or TRBV6-3 to TRBJ1-1; D remains unclear. The CDR3 totals 14 residues. CDR1 MNHEY and CDR2 SVGEGT come from the germline V gene. The V gene lost 8 bases and the J gene lost 2 bases, with 15 bases spanning the gap. The CDR3 protein is CASFGPPRNTEAFF. CDR3 in DNA: TGTGCCAGCTTTGGCCCCCCTCGCAACACTGAAGCTTTCTTT.

The chain uses TRBV30 and TRBJ1-1; TRBD1 is a possible D gene (6 bases). Deletions cut 1 base from V and 3 bases from J, with 9 bases between. The CDR3 runs 13 residues. Germline assignment: CDR1 GTSNPN and CDR2 SVGIG (reference sequence). The DNA for the CDR3 is TGTGCCTGGAGTGCCCAGGGGTACACTGAAGCTTTCTTT. Amino acid sequence: CAWSAQGYTEAFF.

V gene TRBV3-1 combines with J gene TRBJ2-3; 10 bases fit TRBD2. The CDR3 spans 16 residues. Germline V gives CDR1 LGHDT, CDR2 YNNKEL (reference sequence). V trimming: 1 base; J trimming: 2 bases; junction bases outside the gene matches: 3. For the CDR3, the DNA is TGTGCCAGCAGCCAAGTAGCGGGAGGCGCCACAGATACGCAGTATTTT. Translation: CASSQVAGGATDTQYF.

Ten or more counts support this clonotype. The chain recombines TRBV20-1 with TRBJ2-2, with D possibly TRBD2 on 6 matching bases. V was cut by 1 base and J by 5 bases, with 14 bases left in between. The CDR3 runs 15 residues. Looked up from germline, CDR1 is DFQATT and CDR2 is SNEGSKA (reference sequence). The CDR3 region is CSARATGVGTGELFF. For the CDR3, the DNA is TGCAGTGCTAGAGCCACGGGAGTAGGTACCGGGGAGCTGTTTTTT.